These T cell receptor beta chains were read from a single sample in a study of molecular identifiers for immune sequencing clone quantification. In TCRdb, the PCR reads were re-called with MiXCR into one record per CDR3 protein. Counted here are some 590,000 distinct CDR3 sequences, less than 30% occurring once; the ten biggest clones make up about 0.84%. Source material: naive CD8+ T cells from blood, with Jurkat cell RNA spiked in. The receptors were gathered from a human donor in good health. Some libraries in this study had Jurkat cell RNA spiked in. Both conserved end residues are part of each CDR3. A D gene is named only where the DNA matches it firmly. Only some rows state a clone size, as once, few, many or a class for expanded clones.

>TRBV30|few|TRBJ2-5|NA
TGTGCCTGGAGTGTATGGACGGACTTTTTGACCCAGTACTTC
CAWSVWTDFLTQYF
>TRBV4-1|few|TRBJ2-3|NA
TGCGCCAGCAGCCAAAGAGGGACTTATCTCACAGATACGCAGTATTTT
CASSQRGTYLTDTQYF
>TRBV4-1|many|TRBJ1-5|NA
TGCGCCAGCAGCGCAGCAGGGGCAGGTAATCAGCCCCAGCATTTT
CASSAAGAGNQPQHF
>TRBV7-2|many|TRBJ1-5|NA
TGTGCCAGCAGCTTAGGTTACGGGGACAATTCGATTCAGCCCCAGCATTTT
CASSLGYGDNSIQPQHF
>TRBV12-3/TRBV12-4|NA|TRBJ1-4|NA
TGTGCCAGCAGTTTAATCTCGGGGATTGGGGAAAAACTGTTTTTT
CASSLISGIGEKLFF
>TRBV5-4|few|TRBJ2-7|TRBD1
TGTGCCAGCAGCTTGTTTACAGGGGACTCCTACGAGCAGTACTTC
CASSLFTGDSYEQYF
>TRBV27|few|TRBJ1-2|NA
TGTGCCAGCAGTTTATCGCCGACGGCTCTCACAACTAACTATGGCTACACCTTC
CASSLSPTALTTNYGYTF
>TRBV25-1|NA|TRBJ2-7|TRBD1
TGTGCCAGCCGTGCCCCGGACAGGGCAAGCGAGCAGTCCTTC
CASRAPDRASEQSF
>TRBV30|many|TRBJ2-1|NA
TGTGCCTGGAGTTATAGCTCCTACAATGAGCAGTTCTTC
CAWSYSSYNEQFF
>TRBV19|few|TRBJ2-2|NA
TGTGCCAGTAGGGTCTATTCCGGGGAGCTGTTTTTT
CASRVYSGELFF
>TRBV15|many|TRBJ2-1|NA
TGTGCCACCAGCATTACGCGGAGCATCGGTGAGCAGTTCTTC
CATSITRSIGEQFF
>TRBV4-3|NA|TRBJ2-7|TRBD1
TGCGCCAGCAGCCAAGAGACAGGGACAGGGGGTTCCTACGAGCAGCACTTC
CASSQETGTGGSYEQHF
>TRBV6-5|NA|TRBJ2-2|TRBD1
TGTGCCAGCAGTTACCCAGGGGGCGGATCCGGGGAGCTGTTTTTT
CASSYPGGGSGELFF
>TRBV5-1|few|TRBJ2-7|NA
TGCGCCAGCAGCGCGGCTCTGGGTGGTTCCTACGAGCAGTACTTC
CASSAALGGSYEQYF
>TRBV7-9|many|TRBJ2-7|NA
TGTGCCAGCAGCGTCCCGGGGAACTCCTACGAGCAGTACTTC
CASSVPGNSYEQYF
>TRBV7-3|few|TRBJ2-5|TRBD1
TGTGCCAGCAGAGAACAGGGGGGTGAGACCCAGTACTTC
CASREQGGETQYF
>TRBV7-6|many|TRBJ2-3|NA
TGTGCCAGCAGCTTAGTGGCGGGAAGTACAGATACGCAGTATTTT
CASSLVAGSTDTQYF
>TRBV7-2|many|TRBJ1-1|NA
TGTGCCAGCAGCTTAGGAGTTGGCAGGGCCACTGAAGCTTTCTTT
CASSLGVGRATEAFF
>TRBV12-3/TRBV12-4|NA|TRBJ1-5|TRBD1
TGTGCCAGCAGTCCCGGGACAGGCAGCAATCAGCCCCAGCAATTT
CASSPGTGSNQPQQF
>TRBV15|NA|TRBJ1-1|NA
TGTGCCACCAGCAGAGGGGCAGGGTGGGGGACTGAAGCTTTCTTT
CATSRGAGWGTEAFF
>TRBV29-1|many|TRBJ2-3|TRBD2
TGCAGCGTTGAATCACCCAGCGGGAGCTCTCTCCCCACAGATACGCAGTATTTT
CSVESPSGSSLPTDTQYF
>TRBV20-1|few|TRBJ2-4|TRBD2
TGCAGTGCAGAAAATACTAGCGGGGGTGGTTACATTCAGTACTTC
CSAENTSGGGYIQYF
>TRBV19|NA|TRBJ1-1|NA
TGTGCCAGTAGTATCCTGACGGCGAACACTGAAGCTTTCTTT
CASSILTANTEAFF
>TRBV12-5|many|TRBJ1-3|NA
TGTGCTAGTGGTTGGCCCGCAACCCGGACGCACCGAAACACCATATATTTT
CASGWPATRTHRNTIYF
>TRBV6-6|few|TRBJ2-7|NA
TGTGCCAGCAGTTCCTATCCGGGGCCTTCCTACGAGCAGTACTTC
CASSSYPGPSYEQYF
>TRBV7-9|NA|TRBJ1-1|TRBD1
TGTGCCAGCAGCGACCTCGCCACAGGGGGCCCCCTGGGAACTGAAGCTTTCTTT
CASSDLATGGPLGTEAFF
>TRBV4-1|NA|TRBJ1-2|TRBD1
TGCGCCAGCAGCGCTGGGACAGTTAACTATGGCTACACCTTC
CASSAGTVNYGYTF
>TRBV6-5|NA|TRBJ2-1|NA
TGTGCCAGCAGTTACACAGGGAGGGCCGGCAATGAGCAGTTCTTC
CASSYTGRAGNEQFF
>TRBV9|many|TRBJ2-5|NA
TGTGCCAGCAGCCAACGACTAGGCCAAGAGACCCAGTACTTC
CASSQRLGQETQYF
>TRBV5-5|NA|TRBJ2-7|TRBD1
TGTGCCAGCAGCGCCTGGACAGGGGGCTACGAGCAGTACTTC
CASSAWTGGYEQYF
>TRBV30|many|TRBJ1-1|NA
TGTGCCTGGAGATGGGGGGAGTACACTGAAGCTTTCTTT
CAWRWGEYTEAFF
>TRBV7-9|NA|TRBJ2-7|NA
TGTGCCAGCAGCTTCCCTAGTTCAGGATTTGACGAGCAGTACTTC
CASSFPSSGFDEQYF
>TRBV27|few|TRBJ1-1|NA
TGTGCCAGCAGTTTATTTGGCTTGAACACTGAAGCTTTCTTT
CASSLFGLNTEAFF
>TRBV15|many|TRBJ2-4|NA
TGTGCCACCAGCCCTTATACGGGGGAAAACATTCAGTACTTC
CATSPYTGENIQYF
>TRBV13|few|TRBJ1-4|NA
TGTGCCAGCAGCTCGTACGTTGTGGGGAATGAAAAACTGTTTTTT
CASSSYVVGNEKLFF
>TRBV12-3/TRBV12-4|NA|TRBJ2-1|TRBD2
TGTGCCAGCAGTTTTTCTAGCGGGTCCTTCAATGAGCAGTTCTTC
CASSFSSGSFNEQFF
>TRBV3-1|many|TRBJ2-7|TRBD2
TGTGCCAGCAGCCAAGAGCTCGGACTAGCGCTGGAGCAGTACTTC
CASSQELGLALEQYF
>TRBV20-1|once|TRBJ1-4|NA
TGCAGTGCTAGCTCACAGGGAGAAGAAAGACTGTTTTTT
CSASSQGEERLFF
>TRBV29-1|few|TRBJ2-1|TRBD2
TGCAGCGTGGTTAGCGGGAGAGTAGACAATGAGCAGTTCTTC
CSVVSGRVDNEQFF
>TRBV28|few|TRBJ2-1|NA
TGTGCCAGCAGTTTCGGCCTAGGGACGGCATCCTACAATGAGCAGTTCTTC
CASSFGLGTASYNEQFF
>TRBV5-6|few|TRBJ2-5|NA
TGTGCCAGCAGCTTGTCACGGAGAAACCAAGAGACCCAGTACTTC
CASSLSRRNQETQYF
>TRBV3-1|few|TRBJ2-4|NA
TGTGCCAGCAGCCAAGATGGTGGGGTGGCCTCAAACATTCAGTACTTC
CASSQDGGVASNIQYF
>TRBV5-1|many|TRBJ2-1|NA
TGCGCCAGCAGCGGCGGCGCTTTGGAGCAGTTCTTC
CASSGGALEQFF
>TRBV20-1|NA|TRBJ1-1|NA
TGCAGTGCTAGAGATACCCCCATGGGCCGGAGCACTGAAGCTTTCTTT
CSARDTPMGRSTEAFF
>TRBV7-9|once|TRBJ2-7|NA
TGTGCCAGCAGCTCGGGACATTACTACGAGCAGTACTTC
CASSSGHYYEQYF
>TRBV7-2|many|TRBJ1-4|TRBD1
TGTGCCAGCAGCCCAGAGGGGACAGATAATGAAAAACTGTTTTTT
CASSPEGTDNEKLFF
>TRBV9|NA|TRBJ2-2|NA
TGTGCCAGCAGCGTAGTGACCGAAAACACCGGGGAGCTGTTTTTT
CASSVVTENTGELFF
>TRBV28|many|TRBJ2-7|NA
TGTGCCAGCTCGCCTGCGGGGAGCTCCTACGAGCAGTACTTC
CASSPAGSSYEQYF
>TRBV2|NA|TRBJ2-5|NA
TGTGCCAGCAGTGACCTGCCCGTGACTACCTTGTGGGAGACCCAGTACTTC
CASSDLPVTTLWETQYF
>TRBV28|many|TRBJ1-1|TRBD1
TGTGCCAGCCGGGGCTGGACAGGACTCAACACTGAAGCTTTCTTT
CASRGWTGLNTEAFF
>TRBV30|NA|TRBJ2-7|NA
TGTGCCTGGGGAACAGGGCTAACGAGGGGAAACGAGCAGTACTTC
CAWGTGLTRGNEQYF
>TRBV7-9|NA|TRBJ2-1|TRBD2
TGTGCCAGCACCTCAGCGGGAGGGCCTGTTGATGAGCAGTTCTTC
CASTSAGGPVDEQFF
>TRBV3-1|NA|TRBJ2-4|NA
TGTGCCAGCAGCCCGCCGGAAGGGAGGGCCAAAAACATTCAGTACTTC
CASSPPEGRAKNIQYF